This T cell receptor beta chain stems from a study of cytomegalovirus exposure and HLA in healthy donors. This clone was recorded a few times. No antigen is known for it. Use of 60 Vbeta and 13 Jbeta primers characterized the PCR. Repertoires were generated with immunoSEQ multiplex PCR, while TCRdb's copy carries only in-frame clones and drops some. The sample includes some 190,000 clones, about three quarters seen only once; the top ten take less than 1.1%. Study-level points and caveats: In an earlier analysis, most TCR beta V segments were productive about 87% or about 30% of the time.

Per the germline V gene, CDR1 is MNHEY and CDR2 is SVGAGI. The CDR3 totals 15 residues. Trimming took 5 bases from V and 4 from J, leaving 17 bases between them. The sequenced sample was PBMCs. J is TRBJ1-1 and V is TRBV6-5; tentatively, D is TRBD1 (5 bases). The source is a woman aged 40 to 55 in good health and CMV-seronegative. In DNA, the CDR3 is TGTGCCAGCAGTCCCAACGGGGGGAAGGGCACTGAAGCTTTCTTT. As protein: CASSPNGGKGTEAFF.